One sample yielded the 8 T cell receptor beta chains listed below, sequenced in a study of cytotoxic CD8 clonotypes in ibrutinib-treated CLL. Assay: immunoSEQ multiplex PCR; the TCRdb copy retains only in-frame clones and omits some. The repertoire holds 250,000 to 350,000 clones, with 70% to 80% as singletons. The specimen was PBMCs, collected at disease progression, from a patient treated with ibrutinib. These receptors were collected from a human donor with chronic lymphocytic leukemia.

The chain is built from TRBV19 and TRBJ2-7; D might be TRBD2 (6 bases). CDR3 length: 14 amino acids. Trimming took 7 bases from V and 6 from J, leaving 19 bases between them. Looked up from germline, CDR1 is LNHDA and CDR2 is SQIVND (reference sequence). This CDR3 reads CASTPGSSIGEQYF. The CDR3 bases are TGTGCCAGTACACCCGGGAGCAGTATAGGCGAGCAGTACTTC.

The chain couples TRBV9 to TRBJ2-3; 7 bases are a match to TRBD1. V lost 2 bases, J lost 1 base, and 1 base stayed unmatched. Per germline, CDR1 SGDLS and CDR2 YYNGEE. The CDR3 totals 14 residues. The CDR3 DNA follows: TGTGCCAGCAGCGTTCAGGGGGGCACAGATACGCAGTATTTT. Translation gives CASSVQGGTDTQYF.

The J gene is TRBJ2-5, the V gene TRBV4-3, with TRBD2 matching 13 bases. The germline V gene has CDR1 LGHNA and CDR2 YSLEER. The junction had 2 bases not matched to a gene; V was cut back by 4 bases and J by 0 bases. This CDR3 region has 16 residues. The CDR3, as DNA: TGCGCCAGCAGCCGGGGACTAGCGGGATACCAAGAGACCCAGTACTTC. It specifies CASSRGLAGYQETQYF.

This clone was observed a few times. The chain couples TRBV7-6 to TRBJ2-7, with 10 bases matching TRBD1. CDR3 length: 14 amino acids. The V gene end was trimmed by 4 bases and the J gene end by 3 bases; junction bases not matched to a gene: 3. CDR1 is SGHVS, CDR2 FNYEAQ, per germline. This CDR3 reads CASSSRTGGYEQYF. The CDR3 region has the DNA TGTGCCAGCAGCTCGAGGACAGGGGGCTACGAGCAGTACTTC.

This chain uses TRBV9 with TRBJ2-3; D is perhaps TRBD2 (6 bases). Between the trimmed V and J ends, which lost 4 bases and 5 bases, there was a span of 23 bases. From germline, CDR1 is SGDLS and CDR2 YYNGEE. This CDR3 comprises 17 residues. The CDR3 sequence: CASSPAGSVEWEDTQYF. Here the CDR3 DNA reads TGTGCCAGCAGCCCAGCGGGTAGCGTCGAGTGGGAAGATACGCAGTATTTT.

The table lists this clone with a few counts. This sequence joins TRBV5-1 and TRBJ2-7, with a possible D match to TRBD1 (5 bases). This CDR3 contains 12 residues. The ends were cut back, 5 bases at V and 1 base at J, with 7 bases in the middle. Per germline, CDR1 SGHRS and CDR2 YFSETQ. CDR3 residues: CASRDTSYEQYF. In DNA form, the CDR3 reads TGCGCCAGCAGGGACACATCCTACGAGCAGTACTTC.

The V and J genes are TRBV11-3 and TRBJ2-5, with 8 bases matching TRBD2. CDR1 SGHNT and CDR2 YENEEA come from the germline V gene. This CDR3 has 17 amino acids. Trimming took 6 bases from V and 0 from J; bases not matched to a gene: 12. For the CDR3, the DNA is TGTGCCAGCAGTCCCGGATCGGGGGGGGCGAACCAAGAGACCCAGTACTTC. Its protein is CASSPGSGGANQETQYF.

CDR3 residues: CASSQGIAGGYTF. In DNA, the CDR3 is TGCGCCAGCAGCCAAGGGATCGCGGGCGGCTACACCTTC. The chain joins TRBV4-1 to TRBJ1-2; unclear D gene. There are 13 residues in the CDR3. Germline values: CDR1 MGHRA, CDR2 YSYEKL. The V end was cut by 1 base, the J end by 8 bases, with 11 bases between.